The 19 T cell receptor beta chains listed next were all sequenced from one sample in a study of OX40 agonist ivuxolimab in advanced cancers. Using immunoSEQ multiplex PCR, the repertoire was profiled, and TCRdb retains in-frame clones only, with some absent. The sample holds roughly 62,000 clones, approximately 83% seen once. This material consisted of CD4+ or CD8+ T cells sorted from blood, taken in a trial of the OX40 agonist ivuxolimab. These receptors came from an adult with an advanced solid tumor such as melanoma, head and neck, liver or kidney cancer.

CDR3 in amino acids: CSATGSYEQYF. CDR3 DNA: TGCAGCGCGACAGGTTCCTACGAGCAGTACTTC. The gene calls are TRBV29-1 and TRBJ2-7, with a possible D match to TRBD1 (6 bases). The CDR3 is 11 residues long. The germline V and J ends were trimmed by 7 bases and 1 base, with 8 bases remaining between them. Germline lookup yields CDR1 SQVTM and CDR2 ANQGSEA.

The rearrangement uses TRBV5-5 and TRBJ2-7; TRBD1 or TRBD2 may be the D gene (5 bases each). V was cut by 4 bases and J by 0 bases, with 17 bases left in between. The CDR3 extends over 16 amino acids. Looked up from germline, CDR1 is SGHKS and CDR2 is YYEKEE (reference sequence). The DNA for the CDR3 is TGTGCCAGCAGCCCCCTCCCGGGGCGGAGCTCCTACGAGCAGTACTTC. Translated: CASSPLPGRSSYEQYF.

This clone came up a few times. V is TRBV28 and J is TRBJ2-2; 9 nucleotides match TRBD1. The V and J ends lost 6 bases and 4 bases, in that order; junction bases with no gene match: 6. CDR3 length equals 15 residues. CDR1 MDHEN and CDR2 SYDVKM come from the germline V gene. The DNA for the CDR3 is TGTGCCAGCAGCCTGGGACAGGGCGGCACCGGGGAGCTGTTTTTT. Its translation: CASSLGQGGTGELFF.

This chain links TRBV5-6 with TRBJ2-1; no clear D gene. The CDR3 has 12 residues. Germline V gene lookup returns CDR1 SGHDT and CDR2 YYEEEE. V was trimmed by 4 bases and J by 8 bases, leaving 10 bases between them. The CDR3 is CASSETSDEQFF. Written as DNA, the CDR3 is TGTGCCAGCAGCGAGACATCCGATGAGCAGTTCTTC.

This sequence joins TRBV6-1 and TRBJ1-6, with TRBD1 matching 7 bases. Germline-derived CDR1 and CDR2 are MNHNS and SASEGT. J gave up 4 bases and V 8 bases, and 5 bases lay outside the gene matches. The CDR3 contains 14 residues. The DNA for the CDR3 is TGTGCCAGCTCTGACAGGGTGTATAATTCACCCCTCCACTTT. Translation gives CASSDRVYNSPLHF.

The CDR3 sequence is CASSLQGGEQYF. CDR3 DNA: TGTGCCAGTAGTCTACAGGGCGGCGAGCAGTACTTC. This sequence joins TRBV19 and TRBJ2-7; D might be TRBD1 (6 bases). The germline V gene encodes CDR1 LNHDA and CDR2 SQIVND (reference sequence). This CDR3 contains 12 residues. The V and J ends lost 5 bases and 6 bases respectively, with 11 bases between them.

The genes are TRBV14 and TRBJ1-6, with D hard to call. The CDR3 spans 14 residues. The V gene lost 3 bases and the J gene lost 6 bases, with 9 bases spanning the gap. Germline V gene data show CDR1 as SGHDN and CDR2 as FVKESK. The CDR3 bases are TGTGCCAGCAGCCATCGATCAGCTAATTCACCCCTCCACTTT. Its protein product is CASSHRSANSPLHF. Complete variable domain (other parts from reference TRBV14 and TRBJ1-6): EAGVTQFPSHSVIEKGQTVTLRCDPISGHDNLYWYRRVMGKEIKFLLHFVKESKQDESGMPNNRFLAERTGGTYSTLKVQPAELEDSGVYFCASSHRSANSPLHFGNGTRLTVT.

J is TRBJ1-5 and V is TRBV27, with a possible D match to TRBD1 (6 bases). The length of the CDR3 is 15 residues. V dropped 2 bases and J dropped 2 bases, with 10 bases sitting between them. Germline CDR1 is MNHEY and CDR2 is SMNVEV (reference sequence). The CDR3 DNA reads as TGTGCCAGCAGTTTAAGGGGGTTCGGCAATCAGCCCCAGCATTTT. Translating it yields CASSLRGFGNQPQHF.

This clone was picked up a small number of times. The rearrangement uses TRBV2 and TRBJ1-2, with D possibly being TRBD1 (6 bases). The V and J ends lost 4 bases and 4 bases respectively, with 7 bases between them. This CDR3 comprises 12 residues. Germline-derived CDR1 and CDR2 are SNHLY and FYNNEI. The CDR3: CASSGQAYGYTF. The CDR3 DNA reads TGTGCCAGCAGTGGACAGGCCTATGGCTACACCTTC.

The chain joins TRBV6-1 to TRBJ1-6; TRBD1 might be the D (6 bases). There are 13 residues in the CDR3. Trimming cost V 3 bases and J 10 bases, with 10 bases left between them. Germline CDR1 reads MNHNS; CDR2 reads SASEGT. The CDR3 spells CASSDEGGSPLHF. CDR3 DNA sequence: TGTGCCAGCAGTGACGAGGGGGGGTCACCCCTCCACTTT.

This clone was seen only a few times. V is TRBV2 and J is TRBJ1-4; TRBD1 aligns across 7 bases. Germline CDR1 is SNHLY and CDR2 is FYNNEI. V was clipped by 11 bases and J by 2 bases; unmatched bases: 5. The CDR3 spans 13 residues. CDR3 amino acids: CALRGQTNEKLFF. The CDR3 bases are TGTGCCTTAAGGGGGCAGACTAATGAAAAACTGTTTTTT.

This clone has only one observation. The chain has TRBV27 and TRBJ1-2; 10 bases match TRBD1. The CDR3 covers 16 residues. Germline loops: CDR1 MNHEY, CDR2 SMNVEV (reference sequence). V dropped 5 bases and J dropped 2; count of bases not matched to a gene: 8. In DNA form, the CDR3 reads TGTGCCAGCAGTATTACGGGACAGGGGATCAACTATGGCTACACCTTC. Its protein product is CASSITGQGINYGYTF.

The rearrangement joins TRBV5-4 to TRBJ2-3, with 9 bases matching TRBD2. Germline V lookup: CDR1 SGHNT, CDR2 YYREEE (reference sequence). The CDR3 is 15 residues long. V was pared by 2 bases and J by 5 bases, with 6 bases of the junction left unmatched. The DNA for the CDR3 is TGTGCCAGCAGCTTCTCTAGCGGGGTGAAAGATACGCAGTATTTT. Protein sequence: CASSFSSGVKDTQYF.

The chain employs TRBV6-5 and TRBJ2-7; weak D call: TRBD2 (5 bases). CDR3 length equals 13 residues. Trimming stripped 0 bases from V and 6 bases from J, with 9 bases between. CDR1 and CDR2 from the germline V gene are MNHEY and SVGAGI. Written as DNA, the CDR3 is TGTGCCAGCAGTTACTCGAGGGTAGGCGAGCAGTACTTC. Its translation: CASSYSRVGEQYF.

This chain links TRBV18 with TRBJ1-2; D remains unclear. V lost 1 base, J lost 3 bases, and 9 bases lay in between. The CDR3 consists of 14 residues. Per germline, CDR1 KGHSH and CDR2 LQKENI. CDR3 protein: CASSPLESYYGYTF. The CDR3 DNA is TGTGCCAGCTCACCACTAGAAAGCTACTATGGCTACACCTTC. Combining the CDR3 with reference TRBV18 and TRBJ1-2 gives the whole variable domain NAGVMQNPRHLVRRRGQEARLRCSPMKGHSHVYWYRQLPEEGLKFMVYLQKENIIDESGMPKERFSAEFPKEGPSILRIQQVVRGDSAAYFCASSPLESYYGYTFGSGTRLTVV.

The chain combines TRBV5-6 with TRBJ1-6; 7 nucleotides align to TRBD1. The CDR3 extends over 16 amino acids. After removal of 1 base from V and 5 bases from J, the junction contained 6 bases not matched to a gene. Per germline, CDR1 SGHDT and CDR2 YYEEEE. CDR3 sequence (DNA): TGTGCCAGCAGCTTGTCAGGGGGTGTTCATAATTCACCCCTCCACTTT. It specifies CASSLSGGVHNSPLHF. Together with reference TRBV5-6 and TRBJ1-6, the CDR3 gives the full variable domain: DAGVTQSPTHLIKTRGQQVTLRCSPKSGHDTVSWYQQALGQGPQFIFQYYEEEERQRGNFPDRFSGHQFPNYSSELNVNALLLGDSALYLCASSLSGGVHNSPLHFGNGTRLTVT.

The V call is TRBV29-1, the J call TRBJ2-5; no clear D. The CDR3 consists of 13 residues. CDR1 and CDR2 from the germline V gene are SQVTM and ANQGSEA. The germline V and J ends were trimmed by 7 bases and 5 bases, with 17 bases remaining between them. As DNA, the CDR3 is TGCAGCGGGGTCCCGGGCCCCGGGGAGACCCAGTACTTC. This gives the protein CSGVPGPGETQYF.

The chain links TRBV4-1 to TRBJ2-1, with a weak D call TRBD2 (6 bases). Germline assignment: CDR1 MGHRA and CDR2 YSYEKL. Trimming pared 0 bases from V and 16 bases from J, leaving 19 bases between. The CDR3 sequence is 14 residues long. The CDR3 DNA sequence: TGCGCCAGCAGCCAAGATCTAAGGGCTAGCGTAGAATTCTTC. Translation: CASSQDLRASVEFF.

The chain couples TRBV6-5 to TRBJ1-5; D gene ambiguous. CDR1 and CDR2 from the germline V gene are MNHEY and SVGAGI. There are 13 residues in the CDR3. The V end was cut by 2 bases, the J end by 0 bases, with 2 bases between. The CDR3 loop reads CASSYSSNQPQHF. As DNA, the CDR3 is TGTGCCAGCAGTTACAGTAGCAATCAGCCCCAGCATTTT.